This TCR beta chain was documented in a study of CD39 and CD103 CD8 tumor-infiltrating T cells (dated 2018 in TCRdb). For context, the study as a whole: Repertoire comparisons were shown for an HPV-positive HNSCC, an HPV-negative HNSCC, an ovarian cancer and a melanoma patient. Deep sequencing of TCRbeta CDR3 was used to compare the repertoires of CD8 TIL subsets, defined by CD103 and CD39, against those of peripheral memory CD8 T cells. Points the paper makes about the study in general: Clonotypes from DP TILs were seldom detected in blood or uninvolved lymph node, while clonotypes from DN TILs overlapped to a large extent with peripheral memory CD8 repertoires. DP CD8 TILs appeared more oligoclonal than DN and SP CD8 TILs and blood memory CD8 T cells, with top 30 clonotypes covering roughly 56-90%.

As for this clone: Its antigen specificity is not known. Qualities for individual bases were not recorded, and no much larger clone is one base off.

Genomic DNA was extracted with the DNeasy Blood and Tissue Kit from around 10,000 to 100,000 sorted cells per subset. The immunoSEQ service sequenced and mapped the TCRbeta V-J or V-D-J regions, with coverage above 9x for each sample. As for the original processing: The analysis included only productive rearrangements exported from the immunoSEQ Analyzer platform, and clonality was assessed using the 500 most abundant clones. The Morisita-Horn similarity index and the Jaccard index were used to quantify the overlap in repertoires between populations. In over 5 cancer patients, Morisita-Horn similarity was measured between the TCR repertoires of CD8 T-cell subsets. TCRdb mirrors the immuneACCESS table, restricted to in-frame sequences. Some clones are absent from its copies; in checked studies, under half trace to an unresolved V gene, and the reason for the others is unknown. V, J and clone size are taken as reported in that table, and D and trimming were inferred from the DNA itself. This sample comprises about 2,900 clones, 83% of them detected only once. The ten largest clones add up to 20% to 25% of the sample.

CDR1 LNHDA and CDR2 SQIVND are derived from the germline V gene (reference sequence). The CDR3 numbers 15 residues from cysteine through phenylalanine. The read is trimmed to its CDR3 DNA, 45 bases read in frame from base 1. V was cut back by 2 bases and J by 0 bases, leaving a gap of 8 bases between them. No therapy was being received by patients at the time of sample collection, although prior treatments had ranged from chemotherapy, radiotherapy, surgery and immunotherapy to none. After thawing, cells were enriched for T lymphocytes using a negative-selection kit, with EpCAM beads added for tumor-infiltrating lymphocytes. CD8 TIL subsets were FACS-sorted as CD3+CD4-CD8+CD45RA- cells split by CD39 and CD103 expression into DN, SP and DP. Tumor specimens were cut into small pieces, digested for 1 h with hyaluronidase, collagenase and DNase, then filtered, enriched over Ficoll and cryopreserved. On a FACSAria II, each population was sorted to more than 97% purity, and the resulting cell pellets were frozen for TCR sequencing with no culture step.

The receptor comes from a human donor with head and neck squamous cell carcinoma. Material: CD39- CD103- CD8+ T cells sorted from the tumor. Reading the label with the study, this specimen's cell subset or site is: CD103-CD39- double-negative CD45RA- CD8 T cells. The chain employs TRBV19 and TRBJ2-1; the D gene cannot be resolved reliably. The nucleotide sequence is TGTGCCAGTAGTATATACTCGAGCTCCTACAATGAGCAGTTCTTC. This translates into CASSIYSSSYNEQFF.